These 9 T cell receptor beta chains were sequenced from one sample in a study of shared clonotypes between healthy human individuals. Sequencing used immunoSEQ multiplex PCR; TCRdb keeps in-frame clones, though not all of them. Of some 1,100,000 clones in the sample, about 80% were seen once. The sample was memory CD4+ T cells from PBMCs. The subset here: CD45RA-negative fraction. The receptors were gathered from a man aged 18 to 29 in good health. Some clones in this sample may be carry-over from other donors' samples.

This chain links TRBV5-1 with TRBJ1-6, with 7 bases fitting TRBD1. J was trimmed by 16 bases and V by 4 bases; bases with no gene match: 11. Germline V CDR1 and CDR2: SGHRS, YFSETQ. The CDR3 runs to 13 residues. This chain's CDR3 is CASSPATGVKLHF. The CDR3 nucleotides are TGCGCCAGCAGCCCAGCCACAGGGGTCAAGCTCCACTTT.

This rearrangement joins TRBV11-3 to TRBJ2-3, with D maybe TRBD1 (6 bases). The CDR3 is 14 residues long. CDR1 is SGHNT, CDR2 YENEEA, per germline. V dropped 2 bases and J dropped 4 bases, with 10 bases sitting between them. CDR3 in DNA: TGTGCCAGCAGCTTAAACAGGGCGGCAGATACGCAGTATTTT. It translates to CASSLNRAADTQYF.

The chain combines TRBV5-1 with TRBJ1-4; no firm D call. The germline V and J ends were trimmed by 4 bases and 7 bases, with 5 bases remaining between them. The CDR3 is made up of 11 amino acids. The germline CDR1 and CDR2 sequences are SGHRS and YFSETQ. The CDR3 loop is CASSPGEKLFF. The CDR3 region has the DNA TGCGCCAGCAGCCCAGGTGAAAAACTGTTTTTT.

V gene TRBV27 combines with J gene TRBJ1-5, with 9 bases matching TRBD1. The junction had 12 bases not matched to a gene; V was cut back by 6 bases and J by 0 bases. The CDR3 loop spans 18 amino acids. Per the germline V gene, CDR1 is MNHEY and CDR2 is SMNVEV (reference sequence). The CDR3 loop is CASRAGTGTAYSNQPQHF. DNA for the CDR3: TGTGCCAGCAGGGCCGGGACAGGGACTGCCTATAGCAATCAGCCCCAGCATTTT.

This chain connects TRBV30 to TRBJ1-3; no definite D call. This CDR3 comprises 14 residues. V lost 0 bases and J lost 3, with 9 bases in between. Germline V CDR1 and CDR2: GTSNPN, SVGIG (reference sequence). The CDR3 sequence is CAWSVQRVGNTIYF. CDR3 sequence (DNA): TGTGCCTGGAGTGTACAGAGGGTTGGAAACACCATATATTTT.

CDR3 protein: CASSAQLAGADTQYF. Written as DNA, the CDR3 is TGTGCCAGCAGCGCGCAACTAGCCGGGGCAGATACGCAGTATTTT. The V call is TRBV9, the J call TRBJ2-3; a weak D match, TRBD2 (6 bases). The CDR3 sequence is 15 residues long. V was trimmed by 3 bases and J by 4 bases, leaving 15 bases between them. Germline CDR1 is SGDLS and CDR2 is YYNGEE.

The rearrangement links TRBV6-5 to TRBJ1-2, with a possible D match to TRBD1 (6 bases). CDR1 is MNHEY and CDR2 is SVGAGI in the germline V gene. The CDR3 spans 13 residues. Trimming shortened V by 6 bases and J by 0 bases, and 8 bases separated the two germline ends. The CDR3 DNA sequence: TGTGCCAGCAGGGACAGCTCTAACTATGGCTACACCTTC. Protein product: CASRDSSNYGYTF.

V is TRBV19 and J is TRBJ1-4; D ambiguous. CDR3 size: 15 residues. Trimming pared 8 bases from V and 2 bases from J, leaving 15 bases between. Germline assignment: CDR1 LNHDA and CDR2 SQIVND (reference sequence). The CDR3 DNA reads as TGTGCCAGTGGCCTGGTAGGTCGGACTAATGAAAAACTGTTTTTT. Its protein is CASGLVGRTNEKLFF.

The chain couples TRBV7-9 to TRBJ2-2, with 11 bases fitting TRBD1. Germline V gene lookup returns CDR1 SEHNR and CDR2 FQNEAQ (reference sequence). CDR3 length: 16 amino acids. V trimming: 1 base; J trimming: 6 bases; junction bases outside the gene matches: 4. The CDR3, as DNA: TGTGCCAGCAGCTTAGGGGACAGGGGGAGAGCCGGGGAGCTGTTTTTT. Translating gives CASSLGDRGRAGELFF.